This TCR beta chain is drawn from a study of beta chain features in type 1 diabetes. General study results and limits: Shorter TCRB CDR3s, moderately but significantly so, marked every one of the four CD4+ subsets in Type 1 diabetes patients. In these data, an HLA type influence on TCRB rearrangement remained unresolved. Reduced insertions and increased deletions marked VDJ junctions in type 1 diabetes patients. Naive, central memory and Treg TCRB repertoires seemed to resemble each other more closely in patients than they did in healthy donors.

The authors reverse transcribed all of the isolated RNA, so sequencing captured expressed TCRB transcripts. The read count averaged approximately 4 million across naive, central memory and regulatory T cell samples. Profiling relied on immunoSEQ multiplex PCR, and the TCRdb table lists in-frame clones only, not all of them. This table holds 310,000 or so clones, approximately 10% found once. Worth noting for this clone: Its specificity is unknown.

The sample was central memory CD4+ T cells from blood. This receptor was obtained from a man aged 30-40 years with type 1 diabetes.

Written as DNA, the CDR3 is TGTGCCAGCAGCATCCGGGACGGACTACAAGAGACCCAGTACTTC. It specifies CASSIRDGLQETQYF. The chain joins TRBV9 to TRBJ2-5; possible D gene TRBD2, 6 bases. This CDR3 spans 15 amino acids. V lost 4 bases and J 2 bases, leaving 15 bases between the germline ends. Germline lookup yields CDR1 SGDLS and CDR2 YYNGEE.